This T cell receptor beta chain is drawn from a study of neurological immune-mediated disorders. Ten or more counts support this clonotype. TCRdb reprocessed the 5' RACE reads with MiXCR, giving one entry per CDR3 protein. The table has 70,000 to 95,000 distinct CDR3 sequences, over 10% seen once. The CDR3 extends over 13 amino acids. Germline CDR1 reads KGHSH; CDR2 reads LQKENI. V lost 0 bases and J 8 bases, leaving 7 bases between the germline ends. Time point: longitudinal time-point 2. The receptor's source is a female donor with HTLV-1-associated myelopathy (HAM/TSP). This chain joins TRBV18 and TRBJ1-4; D is unclear. The specimen was PBMCs. Here the CDR3 DNA reads TGTGCCAGCTCACCACCCGGGAACGAAAAACTGTTTTTT. Residues: CASSPPGNEKLFF.